Below, 29 T cell receptor beta chains from the same sample are listed, as sequenced in a study of T-cell memory formation after mild COVID-19. TCRdb redid the calling of the 5' RACE reads with MiXCR, one entry per CDR3 protein. The sample carries 170,000 or so distinct CDR3 sequences, about 28% recorded once. The specimen sequenced was PBMCs or a T cell subset sorted from them (not recorded which). The receptor source for this set is an adult woman who had mild COVID-19 (a few samples of this study predate the infection). Cell type and time point are not known.

The gene calls are TRBV27 and TRBJ1-1; D gene unclear. Germline-derived CDR1 and CDR2 are MNHEY and SMNVEV (reference sequence). Trimming took 3 bases from V and 7 from J, leaving 9 bases between them. The CDR3 extends over 12 amino acids. CDR3 loop: CASSFPDGEAFF. Here the CDR3 DNA reads TGTGCCAGCAGTTTCCCGGACGGTGAAGCTTTCTTT.

There are a few counts of this clonotype. The V call is TRBV19, the J call TRBJ1-1; D gene ambiguous. Germline V lookup: CDR1 LNHDA, CDR2 SQIVND (reference sequence). This CDR3 contains 12 residues. V was cut by 8 bases and J by 12 bases, with 19 bases left in between. The CDR3 DNA is TGTGCCAGTGGGGATGCCGTTATCGAGACTTTCTTT. It is translated as CASGDAVIETFF. Full variable domain (missing parts from reference TRBV19 and TRBJ1-1): DGGITQSPKYLFRKEGQNVTLSCEQNLNHDAMYWYRQDPGQGLRLIYYSQIVNDFQKGDIAEGYSVSREKKESFPLTVTSAQKNPTAFYLCASGDAVIETFFGQGTRLTVV.

This clonotype showed up just a few times. The rearrangement joins TRBV12-3 or TRBV12-4 to TRBJ1-4, with D unclear. This CDR3 has 15 residues. Trimming left V 6 bases short and J 3 bases short, with 14 bases between. CDR3 residues: CASSPSRAANEKLFF. CDR3 DNA: TGTGCCAGCAGCCCTAGTAGGGCAGCTAATGAAAAACTGTTTTTT.

The chain has TRBV30 and TRBJ1-1; D unresolved. Germline CDR1 reads GTSNPN; CDR2 reads SVGIG (reference sequence). Trimming stripped 3 bases from V and 4 bases from J, with 6 bases between. The CDR3 spans 11 residues. CDR3 DNA sequence: TGTGCCTGGAGAAGAGGCACTGAAGCTTTCTTT. Translating gives CAWRRGTEAFF.

The chain carries TRBV4-1 and TRBJ1-1; D is uncertain. Trimming pared 0 bases from V and 10 bases from J, leaving 12 bases between. The germline V gene encodes CDR1 MGHRA and CDR2 YSYEKL. This CDR3 comprises 13 residues. CDR3 sequence (DNA): TGCGCCAGCAGCCAAGATCGTGACCGGCGAGCTTTCTTT. Encoded protein: CASSQDRDRRAFF.

This chain connects TRBV10-3 to TRBJ2-1; 9 positions agree with TRBD1. V lost 4 bases, J lost 5 bases, and 3 bases stayed unmatched. In germline, CDR1 is ENHRY, CDR2 SYGVKD. The CDR3 sequence is 14 residues long. CDR3 sequence (DNA): TGTGCCATCAGTGGGACAGGGGTCCACAATGAGCAGTTCTTC. Translated: CAISGTGVHNEQFF.

J is TRBJ1-1 and V is TRBV6-2 or TRBV6-3, with unresolved D. The CDR3 loop spans 14 amino acids. Deletions cut 2 bases from V and 5 bases from J, with 12 bases between. The germline V gene encodes CDR1 MNHEY and CDR2 SVGEGT. CDR3 bases: TGTGCCAGCAGTTACCACGGTGGGAGAACTGAAGCTTTCTTT. Its translation is CASSYHGGRTEAFF.

This clonotype was seen a handful of times. The J gene is TRBJ2-7, the V gene TRBV18; TRBD2 is a possible D gene (6 bases). The V end was cut by 0 bases, the J end by 6 bases, with 12 bases between. This CDR3 has 14 amino acids. Germline V lookup: CDR1 KGHSH, CDR2 LQKENI. Written as DNA, the CDR3 is TGTGCCAGCTCACCACCCCCGGGGAGGAGCGAGCAGTACTTC. Translation: CASSPPPGRSEQYF. The complete variable domain, with remaining parts taken from reference TRBV18 and TRBJ2-7, reads NAGVMQNPRHLVRRRGQEARLRCSPMKGHSHVYWYRQLPEEGLKFMVYLQKENIIDESGMPKERFSAEFPKEGPSILRIQQVVRGDSAAYFCASSPPPGRSEQYFGPGTRLTVT.

The CDR3 sequence: CSVGEPAGEQYF. Here the CDR3 DNA reads TGCAGCGTTGGGGAGCCAGCGGGGGAGCAGTACTTC. The chain has TRBV29-1 and TRBJ2-7; 7 bases line up with TRBD2. The V gene end was trimmed by 4 bases and the J gene end by 7 bases; junction bases not matched to a gene: 7. Germline-derived CDR1 and CDR2 are SQVTM and ANQGSEA. The CDR3 loop spans 12 amino acids.

This clonotype was counted a few times. The V and J genes are TRBV24-1 and TRBJ2-2; TRBD1 matches at 7 bases. With 0 bases clipped from V and 1 base from J, the junction kept 4 bases outside the gene matches. Germline V gives CDR1 KGHDR, CDR2 SFDVKD. The length of the CDR3 is 17 residues. This CDR3 is CATSDLKGAGNTGELFF. CDR3 sequence (DNA): TGTGCCACCAGTGATTTGAAGGGGGCAGGGAACACCGGGGAGCTGTTTTTT.

The gene calls are TRBV5-1 and TRBJ2-3; 7 nucleotides match TRBD1. V shed 3 bases, J shed 0 bases, and the junction held 4 bases outside the gene matches. The CDR3 covers 15 residues. Looked up from germline, CDR1 is SGHRS and CDR2 is YFSETQ. In DNA form, the CDR3 reads TGCGCCAGCAGCTACCCGGGACAGAGCACAGATACGCAGTATTTT. Translating it yields CASSYPGQSTDTQYF.

The chain employs TRBV11-3 and TRBJ2-5, with 16 bases fitting TRBD2. Germline lookup yields CDR1 SGHNT and CDR2 YENEEA. This CDR3 has 18 residues. The V gene end was trimmed by 3 bases and the J gene end by 4 bases; junction bases not matched to a gene: 8. The CDR3, as DNA: TGTGCCAGCAGCTTTGCTGGGGGACTAGCGGGAGGGCGAGAGACCCAGTACTTC. Translation: CASSFAGGLAGGRETQYF.

This chain links TRBV18 with TRBJ2-1; D call uncertain. Germline CDR1 is KGHSH and CDR2 is LQKENI. The CDR3 contains 13 residues. V lost 8 bases to trimming and J lost 7 bases, with 15 bases between them. CDR3 nucleotide sequence: TGTGCCAGCCCTTCTCCCCATGTAAATGAGCAGTTCTTC. Amino acids: CASPSPHVNEQFF.

V is TRBV6-5 and J is TRBJ2-3; maybe TRBD2 (5 bases). Trimming pared 6 bases from V and 5 bases from J, leaving 21 bases between. CDR3 length: 16 amino acids. CDR1 MNHEY and CDR2 SVGAGI come from the germline V gene. The CDR3 DNA sequence: TGTGCCAGCAGCCAACCCCTAGCCGGCGCAGTAGATACGCAGTATTTT. Protein: CASSQPLAGAVDTQYF.

The J gene is TRBJ2-1, the V gene TRBV6-2 or TRBV6-3; possible D gene TRBD2, 6 bases. The germline V and J ends were trimmed by 6 bases and 9 bases, with 12 bases remaining between them. The CDR3 extends over 12 amino acids. Germline values: CDR1 MNHEY, CDR2 SVGEGT. CDR3 nucleotide sequence: TGTGCCAGCAGCCCGGGAGCCTTTGAGCAGTTCTTC. Encoded protein: CASSPGAFEQFF.

This clonotype was picked up many times. The chain joins TRBV29-1 to TRBJ1-1; D gene unclear. The CDR3 sequence is 12 residues long. Germline V gene lookup returns CDR1 SQVTM and CDR2 ANQGSEA. V lost 2 bases to trimming and J lost 5 bases, with 9 bases between them. CDR3: CSVELLETEAFF. The CDR3 bases are TGCAGCGTTGAATTGCTCGAGACTGAAGCTTTCTTT.

The chain employs TRBV24-1 and TRBJ2-3; 10 positions match TRBD2. Germline trimming cut 4 bases from V and 5 bases from J; bases unmatched to any gene: 8. Germline CDR1 KGHDR, CDR2 SFDVKD. This CDR3 has 16 amino acids. The CDR3 DNA follows: TGTGCCACCAGTGAGATTAGCGGGGGGCAGGGAGATACGCAGTATTTT. Encoded protein: CATSEISGGQGDTQYF.

This clonotype has a handful of counts. The chain is built from TRBV6-2 or TRBV6-3 and TRBJ1-5; D might be TRBD1 (6 bases). Germline V gene lookup returns CDR1 MNHEY and CDR2 SVGEGT. The CDR3 spans 13 residues. Between the trimmed V and J ends, which lost 9 bases and 0 bases, there was a span of 9 bases. The CDR3 reads CASRTASNQPQHF. The DNA of the CDR3 is TGTGCCAGTCGGACAGCTAGCAATCAGCCCCAGCATTTT.

The chain carries TRBV6-2 or TRBV6-3 and TRBJ2-3; no clear D. This CDR3 is 12 amino acids long. Trimming took 8 bases from V and 5 from J, leaving 11 bases between them. Germline CDR1 MNHEY, CDR2 SVGEGT. This CDR3 is CASDSSVDTQYF. The DNA for the CDR3 is TGTGCCAGCGACTCCTCTGTAGATACGCAGTATTTT.

This sequence joins TRBV19 and TRBJ2-2; a weak D match, TRBD2 (5 bases). V gave up 3 bases and J gave up 1 base, with 12 bases separating them. Germline V gene data show CDR1 as LNHDA and CDR2 as SQIVND (reference sequence). The CDR3 extends over 16 amino acids. CDR3 sequence (DNA): TGTGCCAGTAGTATCAAGCCCGGACTGAACACCGGGGAGCTGTTTTTT. It yields the protein CASSIKPGLNTGELFF.

The chain has TRBV5-4 and TRBJ2-7, with D unresolved. CDR1 SGHNT and CDR2 YYREEE come from the germline V gene (reference sequence). The CDR3 is 15 amino acids. With 4 bases removed from V and 0 bases from J, the gap between germline ends came to 14 bases. The CDR3 bases are TGTGCCAGCAGCCCGTCGGTACAGCGCTCCTACGAGCAGTACTTC. It yields the protein CASSPSVQRSYEQYF.

This clonotype was seen a handful of times. The V and J genes are TRBV20-1 and TRBJ2-3, with D possibly TRBD2 on 7 matching bases. This CDR3 contains 14 residues. Germline CDR1 reads DFQATT; CDR2 reads SNEGSKA (reference sequence). V lost 7 bases and J lost 5, with 19 bases in between. DNA of the CDR3: TGCAGTGGCGGTAGGGGGGGCCGTATAGATACGCAGTATTTT. Amino acid sequence: CSGGRGGRIDTQYF.

Ten or more counts support this clonotype. This chain joins TRBV5-1 and TRBJ1-1, with 7 nucleotides matching TRBD1. J gave up 4 bases and V 4 bases, and 13 bases lay outside the gene matches. Germline assignment: CDR1 SGHRS and CDR2 YFSETQ. The CDR3 spans 16 residues. In nucleotides, the CDR3 is TGCGCCAGCAGCCGTCGACAGGGCGGAGAGGGCACTGAAGCTTTCTTT. Amino acids: CASSRRQGGEGTEAFF.

In DNA form, the CDR3 reads TGTGCCTCCTCCGGGGTTGTCCCGAAATACGAGCAGTACTTC. This encodes CASSGVVPKYEQYF. The rearrangement uses TRBV30 and TRBJ2-7; the D gene is possibly TRBD2 (5 bases). Germline V gives CDR1 GTSNPN, CDR2 SVGIG (reference sequence). V was trimmed by 7 bases and J by 4 bases, leaving 20 bases between them. CDR3 length: 14 amino acids.

This clonotype was counted only a few times. V and J are TRBV5-1 and TRBJ2-3; 8 bases line up with TRBD1. With V trimmed by 3 bases and J by 0 bases, 6 bases remained unmatched. The CDR3 totals 16 residues. CDR1 and CDR2 (germline): SGHRS, YFSETQ. The CDR3 is CASSWGQAGSTDTQYF. Here the CDR3 DNA reads TGCGCCAGCAGCTGGGGACAGGCCGGGAGCACAGATACGCAGTATTTT.

The chain recombines TRBV2 with TRBJ2-2; possibly TRBD1 for D (5 bases). Germline lookup yields CDR1 SNHLY and CDR2 FYNNEI. This CDR3 region has 13 residues. The V and J ends lost 3 bases and 4 bases respectively, with 6 bases between them. The chain's CDR3 is CASSDRATGELFF. The CDR3 DNA reads TGTGCCAGCAGTGACAGGGCCACCGGGGAGCTGTTTTTT.

The chain is built from TRBV5-1 and TRBJ2-1; D is uncertain. The CDR3 contains 14 residues. Germline V gene lookup returns CDR1 SGHRS and CDR2 YFSETQ. V was cut by 6 bases and J by 7 bases, with 17 bases left in between. The DNA for the CDR3 is TGCGCCAGCACCCCGCGCCGCCAAAGAAATGAGCAGTTCTTC. It yields the protein CASTPRRQRNEQFF.

This clonotype was seen a handful of times. This chain links TRBV2 with TRBJ2-7, with 10 bases lining up with TRBD2. The ends lost 6 bases at V and 8 bases at J; junction bases unmatched: 7. The CDR3 runs 13 residues. Germline V gene data show CDR1 as SNHLY and CDR2 as FYNNEI. CDR3 amino acids: CASRTGTSAKQYF. The CDR3 DNA reads as TGTGCCAGCAGAACCGGGACTAGCGCGAAGCAGTACTTC.

The rearrangement links TRBV7-9 to TRBJ1-1; D ambiguous. Trimming pared 6 bases from V and 0 bases from J, leaving 11 bases between. Germline CDR1 is SEHNR and CDR2 is FQNEAQ (reference sequence). This CDR3 region has 14 residues. The CDR3 protein is CASSPGRVNTEAFF. The CDR3 nucleotides are TGTGCCAGCAGTCCCGGACGGGTGAACACTGAAGCTTTCTTT.